This T cell receptor (beta chain) was profiled in a study of cytomegalovirus exposure and HLA in healthy donors. Study information: From donors who were HLA-typed, an early data release held 80 million to 95 million unique TCRs.

Though probably carrying unrecorded immune exposures, donors were nominally healthy at sampling. PCR primers comprised 60 Vbeta and 13 Jbeta primers. TCRdb's table, derived via immunoSEQ multiplex PCR, lists solely in-frame clones and lacks some. The sample carries approximately 160,000 clones, approximately 62% recorded once. The sequence was collected from a man in his fifties or sixties in good health and CMV-seronegative. The sequenced material came from PBMCs.

Here the CDR3 reads CASSRRTGLAEAFF. The CDR3 coding sequence is TGTGCCAGCAGCCGAAGGACAGGGTTAGCTGAAGCTTTCTTT. The gene calls are TRBV11-2 and TRBJ1-1, with TRBD1 matching 8 bases. Germline CDR1 SGHAT, CDR2 FQNNGV. This CDR3 is 14 amino acids long. V was clipped by 5 bases and J by 6 bases; unmatched bases: 8.